These 20 T cell receptor beta chains came from one sample sequenced in a study of PD-1 blockade in classical Hodgkin lymphoma. There was relapse after autologous stem cell transplantation in every patient, and there was variation in brentuximab vedotin exposure. The repertoire was sequenced with immunoSEQ multiplex PCR; TCRdb's copy has only in-frame clones and lacks some. This sample yields approximately 30,000 clones, of which roughly 80% are seen a single time; roughly 20% belongs to the top ten. Sequencing was performed on peripheral blood mononuclear cells (PBMCs), taken before the second cycle of nivolumab. These receptors originate from a human donor with classical Hodgkin lymphoma.

The chain carries TRBV28 and TRBJ2-1, with D possibly being TRBD2 (5 bases). CDR1 is MDHEN and CDR2 is SYDVKM in the germline V gene. The length of the CDR3 is 16 residues. The germline V and J ends were trimmed by 1 base and 4 bases, with 14 bases remaining between them. The CDR3 coding sequence is TGTGCCAGCAGTTTATTGGCGGGCGGCCCTTACAATGAGCAGTTCTTC. It encodes CASSLLAGGPYNEQFF.

This chain links TRBV13 with TRBJ2-1; 7 bases match TRBD1. V shed 4 bases, J shed 10 bases, and the junction held 7 bases outside the gene matches. The CDR3 is made up of 13 amino acids. CDR1 is PRHDT, CDR2 FYEKMQ, per germline (reference sequence). This CDR3 reads CASSSTGSGEQFF. The CDR3 bases are TGTGCCAGCAGCTCGACAGGGTCGGGCGAGCAGTTCTTC. Filled out from reference TRBV13 and TRBJ2-1, the complete variable domain reads AAGVIQSPRHLIKEKRETATLKCYPIPRHDTVYWYQQGPGQDPQFLISFYEKMQSDKGSIPDRFSAQQFSDYHSELNMSSLELGDSALYFCASSSTGSGEQFFGPGTRLTVL.

A few counts support this clone. The chain links TRBV7-9 to TRBJ2-5; 8 nucleotides agree with TRBD2. The germline V gene has CDR1 SEHNR and CDR2 FQNEAQ (reference sequence). The CDR3 length is 19 residues. J was trimmed by 4 bases and V by 1 base; bases with no gene match: 17. CDR3 DNA: TGTGCCAGCAGCTTAGTGGGAGGACTAGCTTCGGGCTTAGGAGAGACCCAGTACTTC. Residues: CASSLVGGLASGLGETQYF.

The V call is TRBV7-9, the J call TRBJ1-2; D possibly corresponds to TRBD1 (6 bases). V was pared by 7 bases and J by 10 bases, with 25 bases between. CDR1 SEHNR and CDR2 FQNEAQ come from the germline V gene (reference sequence). This CDR3 is built from 15 residues. The CDR3 reads CASTPRTEGRVDYTF. In DNA, the CDR3 is TGTGCCAGCACCCCCCGGACAGAAGGCCGAGTTGACTACACCTTC.

This chain connects TRBV2 to TRBJ1-2, with a weak D call TRBD1 (6 bases). The V and J ends lost 0 bases and 3 bases respectively, with 11 bases between them. The CDR3 contains 15 residues. Germline CDR1 SNHLY, CDR2 FYNNEI. The CDR3 is CASSEALQGYYGYTF. CDR3 nucleotide sequence: TGTGCCAGCAGTGAAGCGCTTCAGGGGTACTATGGCTACACCTTC.

This chain uses TRBV5-5 with TRBJ1-1, with 7 bases aligning to TRBD1. The CDR3 loop spans 14 amino acids. CDR1 is SGHKS and CDR2 is YYEKEE in the germline V gene (reference sequence). J gave up 4 bases and V 4 bases, and 7 bases lay outside the gene matches. The CDR3 protein is CASSLPGTATEAFF. The CDR3 DNA is TGTGCCAGCAGCCTACCCGGGACAGCCACTGAAGCTTTCTTT.

The chain uses TRBV7-6 and TRBJ2-3, with 9 bases matching TRBD1. Germline loops: CDR1 SGHVS, CDR2 FNYEAQ. The CDR3 sequence is 15 residues long. Trimming at V came to 4 bases and at J to 6 bases, leaving 8 bases not matched to a gene. CDR3: CASSYGQGYSDTQYF. Here the CDR3 DNA reads TGTGCCAGCAGCTACGGACAGGGGTATTCCGATACGCAGTATTTT.

By its share, this clone is medium-sized (0.01 to 0.1%). The chain carries TRBV6-1 and TRBJ2-7; D is ambiguous. V was trimmed by 4 bases and J by 5 bases, leaving 12 bases between them. CDR3 size: 13 residues. Germline V gene data show CDR1 as MNHNS and CDR2 as SASEGT. The chain's CDR3 is CASSGSRANEQYF. In nucleotides, the CDR3 is TGTGCCAGCAGTGGGTCCCGGGCCAACGAGCAGTACTTC.

The V call is TRBV7-9, the J call TRBJ2-7, with D possibly matching TRBD1 (6 bases). The V end was cut by 4 bases, the J end by 0 bases, with 13 bases between. CDR3 length: 15 residues. In germline, CDR1 is SEHNR, CDR2 FQNEAQ (reference sequence). The CDR3 spells CASSSSRDISYEQYF. The CDR3 bases are TGTGCCAGCAGCTCTTCCCGGGACATCTCCTACGAGCAGTACTTC.

The genes are TRBV27 and TRBJ2-7; 8 bases line up with TRBD1. Trimming removed 2 bases from V and 4 bases from J; junction bases left unmatched: 4. The CDR3 length is 14 residues. Looked up from germline, CDR1 is MNHEY and CDR2 is SMNVEV (reference sequence). The CDR3 DNA sequence: TGTGCCAGCAGTTTAGGACAGGGACCTTACGAGCAGTACTTC. Translated: CASSLGQGPYEQYF.

CDR3 DNA sequence: TGTGCCAGTAGTCAAGAGACAGGGACTATTAGCACAGATACGCAGTATTTT. Translated, it gives CASSQETGTISTDTQYF. The chain recombines TRBV19 with TRBJ2-3, with D tentatively TRBD1 or TRBD2 (7 bases each). V gave up 5 bases and J gave up 0 bases, with 18 bases separating them. Per the germline V gene, CDR1 is LNHDA and CDR2 is SQIVND (reference sequence). This CDR3 comprises 17 residues. The full variable domain, its missing parts supplied by reference TRBV19 and TRBJ2-3, is DGGITQSPKYLFRKEGQNVTLSCEQNLNHDAMYWYRQDPGQGLRLIYYSQIVNDFQKGDIAEGYSVSREKKESFPLTVTSAQKNPTAFYLCASSQETGTISTDTQYFGPGTRLTVL.

This chain links TRBV28 with TRBJ2-5, with 13 bases fitting TRBD2. The ends lost 5 bases at V and 7 bases at J; junction bases unmatched: 16. The CDR3 has 18 residues. Germline CDR1 and CDR2: MDHEN and SYDVKM. The CDR3 DNA reads as TGTGCCAGCAGTCGATTCGAGGGTGGACTAGCGGGAGTTGGGACCCAGTACTTC. Its protein product is CASSRFEGGLAGVGTQYF.

The chain employs TRBV7-2 and TRBJ1-1, with D unclear. Trimming shortened V by 2 bases and J by 1 base, and 8 bases separated the two germline ends. Germline CDR1 SGHTA, CDR2 FQGNSA. The CDR3 has 14 amino acids. CDR3 coding DNA: TGTGCCAGCAGCTTAATTCGTGGGAACACTGAAGCTTTCTTT. Translation gives CASSLIRGNTEAFF.

V gene TRBV11-2 combines with J gene TRBJ1-2; 8 bases agree with TRBD1. With V trimmed by 1 base and J by 12 bases, 10 bases remained unmatched. Germline values: CDR1 SGHAT, CDR2 FQNNGV. The CDR3 is 14 amino acids. The CDR3 nucleotides are TGTGCCAGCAGCTTAGGCCTCGGACAGGGATGGAACACCTTC. It yields the protein CASSLGLGQGWNTF.

V and J are TRBV19 and TRBJ1-3; unclear D gene. The end of the DNA aligns better with TRBJ2-2, so the J call may be wrong. In germline, CDR1 is LNHDA, CDR2 SQIVND (reference sequence). This CDR3 is built from 14 residues. The CDR3 region is CASSIVGYHGELFF. The CDR3 coding sequence is TGTGCCAGTAGTATAGTGGGATATCACGGGGAGCTGTTTTTT.

In its sample, this clone was seen once. In nucleotides, the CDR3 is TGTGCCAGCTCACCCACAGGGGCGACTAATGAAAAACTGTTTTTT. Protein: CASSPTGATNEKLFF. The rearrangement links TRBV18 to TRBJ1-4; 7 bases align to TRBD1. Germline-derived CDR1 and CDR2 are KGHSH and LQKENI. Unmatched junction bases numbered 3, after V lost 3 bases and J lost 2 bases. The CDR3 is 15 amino acids. Filled out from reference TRBV18 and TRBJ1-4, the complete variable domain reads NAGVMQNPRHLVRRRGQEARLRCSPMKGHSHVYWYRQLPEEGLKFMVYLQKENIIDESGMPKERFSAEFPKEGPSILRIQQVVRGDSAAYFCASSPTGATNEKLFFGSGTQLSVL.

The rearrangement uses TRBV29-1 and TRBJ1-2; D is unclear. Germline CDR1 is SQVTM and CDR2 is ANQGSEA. The CDR3 extends over 16 amino acids. The V gene lost 4 bases and the J gene lost 0 bases, with 18 bases spanning the gap. The chain's CDR3 is CSVVGTSQITNYGYTF. The CDR3 DNA reads TGCAGCGTTGTCGGCACTTCTCAGATTACTAACTATGGCTACACCTTC.

In nucleotides, the CDR3 is TGTGCCAGCAGATCCGGGACAGGGGATAGAGTTGGCACCTTC. This sequence encodes CASRSGTGDRVGTF. J is TRBJ1-2 and V is TRBV6-1; TRBD1 matches at 10 bases. CDR3 length: 14 amino acids. Trimming at V came to 6 bases and at J to 13 bases, leaving 14 bases not matched to a gene. Germline assignment: CDR1 MNHNS and CDR2 SASEGT.

V is TRBV5-1 and J is TRBJ1-1; D gene ambiguous. The CDR3 runs to 15 residues. Germline V gives CDR1 SGHRS, CDR2 YFSETQ. Deletions cut 4 bases from V and 3 bases from J, with 16 bases between. This chain's CDR3 is CASSVQPRGDTEAFF. Here the CDR3 DNA reads TGCGCCAGCAGCGTTCAGCCCCGGGGTGACACTGAAGCTTTCTTT.

The V gene is TRBV6-5, the J gene TRBJ1-2, with D possibly being TRBD1 (6 bases). V gave up 0 bases and J gave up 8 bases, with 16 bases separating them. The CDR3 sequence is 15 residues long. In germline, CDR1 is MNHEY, CDR2 SVGAGI. CDR3 DNA: TGTGCCAGCAGTTACTCCCCGGGGGGCGTATGGGGCTACACCTTC. This codes for CASSYSPGGVWGYTF.